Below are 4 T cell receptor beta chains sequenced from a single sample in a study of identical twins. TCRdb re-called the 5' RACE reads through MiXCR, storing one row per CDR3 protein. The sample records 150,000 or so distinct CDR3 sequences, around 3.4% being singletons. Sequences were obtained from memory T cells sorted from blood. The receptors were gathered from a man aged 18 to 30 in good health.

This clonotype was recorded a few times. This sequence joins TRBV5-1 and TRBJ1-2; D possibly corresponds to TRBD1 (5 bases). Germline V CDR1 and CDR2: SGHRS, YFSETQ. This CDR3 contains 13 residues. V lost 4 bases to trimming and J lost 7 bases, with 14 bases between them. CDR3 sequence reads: CASSPTQGGGYTF. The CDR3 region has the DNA TGCGCCAGCAGCCCAACCCAGGGAGGTGGCTACACCTTC.

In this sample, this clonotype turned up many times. CDR3 loop: CSVSGHTTGEQYF. As DNA, the CDR3 is TGCAGCGTGTCGGGACACACAACGGGGGAGCAGTACTTC. V usage is TRBV29-1 and J usage is TRBJ2-7, with TRBD1 as a possible D gene (6 bases). V was clipped by 6 bases and J by 7 bases, with 19 bases between them. The CDR3 spans 13 residues. Germline-derived CDR1 and CDR2 are SQVTM and ANQGSEA.

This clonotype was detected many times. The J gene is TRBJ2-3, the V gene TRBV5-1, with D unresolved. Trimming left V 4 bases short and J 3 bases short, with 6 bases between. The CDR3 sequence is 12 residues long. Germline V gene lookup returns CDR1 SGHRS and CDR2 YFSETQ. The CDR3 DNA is TGCGCCAGCAGCCCCGAAACAGATACGCAGTATTTT. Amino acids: CASSPETDTQYF.

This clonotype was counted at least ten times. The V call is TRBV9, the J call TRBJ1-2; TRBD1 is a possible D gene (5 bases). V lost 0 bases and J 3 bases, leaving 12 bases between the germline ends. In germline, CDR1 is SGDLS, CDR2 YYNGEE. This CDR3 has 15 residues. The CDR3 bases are TGTGCCAGCAGCGTAGGCAGGGATAAGCACTATGGCTACACCTTC. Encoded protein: CASSVGRDKHYGYTF.